These 9 T cell receptor beta chains were all obtained from the same sample, sequenced in a study of vaccination effects on CD4 cells after COVID-19. Assay used: immunoSEQ multiplex PCR; TCRdb lists only in-frame clones, some missing. This sample has roughly 26,000 clones, with 78% found just once. ViraFEST used viral peptide pools to expand antigen-specific CD4+ T cells before sequencing. Culture lasted roughly 9 days before CD4+ T cell isolation. Infection with SARS-CoV-2 occurred in the person between March and December 2020, and PCR confirmed it. These receptors have no identified antigens. Sequencing was performed on CD4+ T cells from PBMCs cultured with HCoV-NL63 spike peptides, taken before COVID-19 vaccination. The origin of the receptors is a human donor who had a prior SARS-CoV-2 infection.

The V call is TRBV11-2, the J call TRBJ1-2, with D hard to call. The CDR3 runs to 15 residues. V lost 5 bases to trimming and J lost 4 bases, with 17 bases between them. Germline lookup yields CDR1 SGHAT and CDR2 FQNNGV. The CDR3 protein is CASSRGSVAAYGYTF. DNA of the CDR3: TGTGCCAGCAGCAGAGGGTCGGTAGCAGCCTATGGCTACACCTTC.

The chain has TRBV11-3 and TRBJ1-1, with 11 bases fitting TRBD1. From germline, CDR1 is SGHNT and CDR2 YENEEA. V trimming: 5 bases; J trimming: 4 bases; junction bases outside the gene matches: 6. CDR3 length equals 15 residues. CDR3 coding DNA: TGTGCCAGCAGCCTGTCCGGGACAGGGGGCACTGAAGCTTTCTTT. This gives the protein CASSLSGTGGTEAFF.

The chain combines TRBV12-3 or TRBV12-4 with TRBJ1-4; no firm D call. Between the trimmed V and J ends, which lost 3 bases and 1 base, there was a span of 3 bases. This CDR3 has 13 residues. For the CDR3, the DNA is TGTGCCAGCAGTTTTGGAACTAATGAAAAACTGTTTTTT. Its protein is CASSFGTNEKLFF.

This sequence joins TRBV18 and TRBJ2-5, with TRBD2 as a possible D gene (6 bases). Germline V lookup: CDR1 KGHSH, CDR2 LQKENI. V was trimmed by 8 bases and J by 4 bases, leaving 11 bases between them. The CDR3 loop spans 12 amino acids. CDR3 residues: CASGDLGETQYF. CDR3 DNA: TGTGCCAGCGGGGACTTAGGAGAGACCCAGTACTTC.

The genes are TRBV10-3 and TRBJ1-1; D remains unclear. V was trimmed by 10 bases and J by 0 bases, leaving 12 bases between them. The CDR3 runs 13 residues. Germline CDR1 and CDR2: ENHRY and SYGVKD. CDR3: CAKRPDLNTEAFF. CDR3 DNA sequence: TGTGCCAAGCGGCCGGATCTGAACACTGAAGCTTTCTTT.

The chain carries TRBV28 and TRBJ1-2, with D possibly being TRBD1 (6 bases). Germline CDR1 is MDHEN and CDR2 is SYDVKM. CDR3 size: 13 residues. V gave up 5 bases and J gave up 0 bases, with 7 bases separating them. The CDR3 nucleotides are TGTGCCAGCAGTGCAGGGGCTAACTATGGCTACACCTTC. Translated, it gives CASSAGANYGYTF.

The chain combines TRBV4-1 with TRBJ1-4, with TRBD1 matching over 10 bases. The CDR3 sequence is 14 residues long. Trimming at V came to 4 bases and at J to 7 bases, leaving 3 bases not matched to a gene. CDR1 is MGHRA and CDR2 is YSYEKL in the germline V gene. The CDR3 DNA reads as TGCGCCAGCAGCCGAGGGGACAGGGGTGAAAAACTGTTTTTT. This gives the protein CASSRGDRGEKLFF.

The chain recombines TRBV5-4 with TRBJ2-1, with 10 bases matching TRBD2. CDR3 length: 18 residues. CDR1 and CDR2 (germline): SGHNT, YYREEE (reference sequence). The ends lost 2 bases at V and 7 bases at J; junction bases unmatched: 15. DNA of the CDR3: TGTGCCAGCAGCTTCCCCCTCGGGCTAGCGGGAGAGGGAAATGAGCAGTTCTTC. Protein product: CASSFPLGLAGEGNEQFF.

The CDR3 is CASRTTVPGRGEKLFF. As DNA, the CDR3 is TGTGCCAGCAGGACTACTGTCCCGGGACGAGGTGAAAAACTGTTTTTT. This rearrangement joins TRBV2 to TRBJ1-4; D possibly corresponds to TRBD1 (5 bases). V lost 6 bases, J lost 7 bases, and 21 bases lay in between. The CDR3 sequence is 16 residues long. Germline-derived CDR1 and CDR2 are SNHLY and FYNNEI.